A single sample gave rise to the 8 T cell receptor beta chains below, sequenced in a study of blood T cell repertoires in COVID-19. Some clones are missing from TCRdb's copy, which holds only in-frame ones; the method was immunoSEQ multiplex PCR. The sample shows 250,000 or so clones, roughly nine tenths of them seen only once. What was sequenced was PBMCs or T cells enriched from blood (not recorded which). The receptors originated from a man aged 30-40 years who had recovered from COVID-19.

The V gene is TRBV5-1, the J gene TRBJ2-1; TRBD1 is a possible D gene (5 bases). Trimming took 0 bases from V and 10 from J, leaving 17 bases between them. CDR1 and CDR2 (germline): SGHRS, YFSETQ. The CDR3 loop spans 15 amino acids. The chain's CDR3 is CASSLAYRSMGEQFF. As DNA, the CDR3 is TGCGCCAGCAGCTTGGCATACAGGAGTATGGGGGAGCAGTTCTTC.

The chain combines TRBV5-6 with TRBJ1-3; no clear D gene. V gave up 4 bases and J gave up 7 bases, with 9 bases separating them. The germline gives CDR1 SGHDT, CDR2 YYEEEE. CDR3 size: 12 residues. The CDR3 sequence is CASSPGGNTIYF. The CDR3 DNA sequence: TGTGCCAGCAGCCCGGGTGGCAACACCATATATTTT.

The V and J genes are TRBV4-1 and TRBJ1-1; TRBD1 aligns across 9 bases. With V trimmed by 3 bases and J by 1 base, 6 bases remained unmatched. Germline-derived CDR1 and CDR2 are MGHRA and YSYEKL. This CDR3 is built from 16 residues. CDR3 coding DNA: TGCGCCAGCAGCCAGGATACGGGACAGGGGAACACTGAAGCTTTCTTT. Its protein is CASSQDTGQGNTEAFF.

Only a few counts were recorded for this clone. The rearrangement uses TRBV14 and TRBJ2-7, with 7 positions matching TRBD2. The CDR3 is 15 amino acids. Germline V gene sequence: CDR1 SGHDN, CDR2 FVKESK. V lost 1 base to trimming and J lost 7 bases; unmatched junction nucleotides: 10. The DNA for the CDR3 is TGTGCCAGCAGCCAAGGGACGGGGGGTACGTGGGAGCAGTACTTC. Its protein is CASSQGTGGTWEQYF.

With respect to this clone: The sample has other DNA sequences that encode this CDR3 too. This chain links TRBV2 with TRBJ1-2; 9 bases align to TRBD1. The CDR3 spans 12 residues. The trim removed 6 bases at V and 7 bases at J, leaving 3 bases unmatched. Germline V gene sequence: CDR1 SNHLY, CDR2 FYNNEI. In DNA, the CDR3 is TGTGCCAGCAGCACAGGGGGCGGTGGCTACACCTTC. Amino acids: CASSTGGGGYTF.

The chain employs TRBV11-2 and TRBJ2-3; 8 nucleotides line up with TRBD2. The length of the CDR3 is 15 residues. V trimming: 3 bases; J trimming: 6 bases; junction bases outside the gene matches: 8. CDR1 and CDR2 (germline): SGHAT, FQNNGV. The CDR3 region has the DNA TGTGCCAGCAGCTTTAACCTGTTAGCGGGGGATACGCAGTATTTT. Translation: CASSFNLLAGDTQYF.

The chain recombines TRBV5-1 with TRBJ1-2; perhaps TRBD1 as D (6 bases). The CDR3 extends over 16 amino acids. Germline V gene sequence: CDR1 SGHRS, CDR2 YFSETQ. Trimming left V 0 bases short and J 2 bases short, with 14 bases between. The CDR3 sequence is CASSLDAGEPNYGYTF. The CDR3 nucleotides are TGCGCCAGCAGCTTGGACGCAGGGGAGCCCAACTATGGCTACACCTTC. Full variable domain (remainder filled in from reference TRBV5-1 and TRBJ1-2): KAGVTQTPRYLIKTRGQQVTLSCSPISGHRSVSWYQQTPGQGLQFLFEYFSETQRNKGNFPGRFSGRQFSNSRSEMNVSTLELGDSALYLCASSLDAGEPNYGYTFGSGTRLTVV.

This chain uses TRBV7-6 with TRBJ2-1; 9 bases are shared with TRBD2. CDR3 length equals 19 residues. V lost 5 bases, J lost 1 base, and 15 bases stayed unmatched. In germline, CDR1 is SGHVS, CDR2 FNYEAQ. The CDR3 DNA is TGTGCCAGCAGCCCTGGGGCGGGGGGGCTTCTTCGGTCCTACAATGAGCAGTTCTTC. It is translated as CASSPGAGGLLRSYNEQFF.